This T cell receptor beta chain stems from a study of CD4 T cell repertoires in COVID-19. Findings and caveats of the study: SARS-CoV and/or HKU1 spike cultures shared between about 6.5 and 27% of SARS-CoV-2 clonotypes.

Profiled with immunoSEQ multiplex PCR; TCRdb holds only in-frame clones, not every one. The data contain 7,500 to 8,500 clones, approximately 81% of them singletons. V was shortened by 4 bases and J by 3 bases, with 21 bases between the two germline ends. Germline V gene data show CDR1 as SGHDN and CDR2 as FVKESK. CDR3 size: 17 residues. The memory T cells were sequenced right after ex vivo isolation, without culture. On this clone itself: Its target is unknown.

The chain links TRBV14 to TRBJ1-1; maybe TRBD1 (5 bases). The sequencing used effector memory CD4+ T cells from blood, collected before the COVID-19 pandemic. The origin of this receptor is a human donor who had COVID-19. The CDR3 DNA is TGTGCCAGCAGCCCTCGCTCAGGGAGGTATGGGCACACTGAAGCTTTCTTT. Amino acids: CASSPRSGRYGHTEAFF. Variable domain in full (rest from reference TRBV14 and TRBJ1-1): EAGVTQFPSHSVIEKGQTVTLRCDPISGHDNLYWYRRVMGKEIKFLLHFVKESKQDESGMPNNRFLAERTGGTYSTLKVQPAELEDSGVYFCASSPRSGRYGHTEAFFGQGTRLTVV.